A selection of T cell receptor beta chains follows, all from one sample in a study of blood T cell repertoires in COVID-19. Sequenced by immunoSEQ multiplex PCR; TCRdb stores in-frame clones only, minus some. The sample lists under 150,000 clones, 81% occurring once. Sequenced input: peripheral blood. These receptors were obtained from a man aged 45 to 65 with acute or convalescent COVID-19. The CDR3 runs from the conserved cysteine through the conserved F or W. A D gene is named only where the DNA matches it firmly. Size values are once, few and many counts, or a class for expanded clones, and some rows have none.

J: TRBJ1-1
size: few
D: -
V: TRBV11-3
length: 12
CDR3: CASSQRGTEAFF
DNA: TGTGCCAGCAGCCAACGAGGGACTGAAGCTTTCTTT

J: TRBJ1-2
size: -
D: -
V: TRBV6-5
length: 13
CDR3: CASSSTGTGGYTF
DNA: TGTGCCAGCAGTAGTACCGGAACGGGGGGCTACACCTTC

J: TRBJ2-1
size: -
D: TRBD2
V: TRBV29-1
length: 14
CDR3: CSVGSSGGYNEQFF
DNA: TGCAGCGTTGGTAGTAGCGGGGGTTACAATGAGCAGTTCTTC

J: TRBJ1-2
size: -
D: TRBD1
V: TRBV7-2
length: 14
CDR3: CASSPRTGIDGYTF
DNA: TGTGCCAGCAGCCCCCGGACAGGGATTGATGGCTACACCTTC

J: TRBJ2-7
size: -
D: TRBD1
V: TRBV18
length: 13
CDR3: CASSPQGAHEQYF
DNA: TGTGCCAGCTCGCCACAGGGGGCCCACGAGCAGTACTTC

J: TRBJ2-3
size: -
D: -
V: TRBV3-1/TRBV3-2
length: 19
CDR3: CASSLVRARPQLRTDTQYF
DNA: TGTGCCAGCAGTCTCGTGCGGGCCCGGCCCCAACTCCGCACAGATACGCAGTATTTT

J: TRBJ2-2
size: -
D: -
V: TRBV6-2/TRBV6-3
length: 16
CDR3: CASSYSRSLYTGELFF
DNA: TGTGCCAGCAGTTACTCGCGTAGCTTGTACACCGGGGAGCTGTTTTTT

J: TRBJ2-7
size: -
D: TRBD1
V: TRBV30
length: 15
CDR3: CAWSPRQGGSYEQYF
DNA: TGTGCCTGGAGTCCACGACAGGGGGGATCCTACGAGCAGTACTTC

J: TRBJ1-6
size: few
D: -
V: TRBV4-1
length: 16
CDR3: CASSQSGGSYNSPLHF
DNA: TGCGCCAGCAGCCAGTCGGGGGGGTCCTATAATTCACCCCTCCACTTT

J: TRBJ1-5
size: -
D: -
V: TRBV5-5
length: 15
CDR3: CASSLGGDTNQPQHF
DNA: TGTGCCAGCAGCTTGGGAGGGGACACCAATCAGCCCCAGCATTTT

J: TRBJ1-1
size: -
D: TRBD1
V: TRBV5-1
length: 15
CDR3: CASSTRQGTNTEAFF
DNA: TGCGCCAGCAGTACCCGACAGGGAACGAACACTGAAGCTTTCTTT

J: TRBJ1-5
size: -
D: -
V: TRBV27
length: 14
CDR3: CASSLGRAGQPQHF
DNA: TGTGCCAGCAGTTTGGGGAGGGCAGGACAGCCCCAGCATTTT

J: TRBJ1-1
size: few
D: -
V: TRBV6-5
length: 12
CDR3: CASEGLWTEAFF
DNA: TGTGCCAGCGAGGGACTGTGGACTGAAGCTTTCTTT

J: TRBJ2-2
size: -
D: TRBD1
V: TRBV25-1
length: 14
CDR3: CASSEFGRGGELFF
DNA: TGTGCCAGCAGTGAATTTGGCAGGGGGGGGGAGCTGTTTTTT

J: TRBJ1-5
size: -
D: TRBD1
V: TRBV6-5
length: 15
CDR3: CASILLGQGGEPQHF
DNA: TGTGCCAGCATCTTGCTCGGACAGGGAGGAGAGCCCCAGCATTTT

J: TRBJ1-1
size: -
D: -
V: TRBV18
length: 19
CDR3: CASSPLGSGVQHMNTEAFF
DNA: TGTGCCAGCTCACCCCTTGGTTCGGGTGTGCAACACATGAACACTGAAGCTTTCTTT

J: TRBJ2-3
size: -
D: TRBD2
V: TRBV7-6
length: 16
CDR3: CASSLVGSGGTDTQYF
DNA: TGTGCCAGCAGCCTCGTTGGTAGCGGGGGCACAGATACGCAGTATTTT

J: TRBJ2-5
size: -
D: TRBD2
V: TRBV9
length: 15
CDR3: CASSRGASGGETQYF
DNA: TGTGCCAGCAGCCGCGGGGCTAGCGGGGGTGAGACCCAGTACTTC

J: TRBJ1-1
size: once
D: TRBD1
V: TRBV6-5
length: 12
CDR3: CASRTGTGEAFF
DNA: TGTGCCAGCAGAACCGGGACAGGGGAGGCTTTCTTT

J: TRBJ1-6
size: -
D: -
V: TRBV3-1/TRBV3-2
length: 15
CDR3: CASSQRGIGQSPLHF
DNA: TGTGCCAGCAGCCAACGGGGGATCGGTCAATCACCCCTCCACTTT

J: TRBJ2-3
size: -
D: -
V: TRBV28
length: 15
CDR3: CASSPPGVTTDTQYF
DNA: TGTGCCAGCAGCCCGCCAGGGGTGACCACAGATACGCAGTATTTT

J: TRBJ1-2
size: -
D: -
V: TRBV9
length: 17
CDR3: CASSPLHRAGVELGYTF
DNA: TGTGCCAGCAGCCCCCTCCACCGGGCAGGGGTAGAGTTGGGCTACACCTTC

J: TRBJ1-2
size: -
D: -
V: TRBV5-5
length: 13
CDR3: CASNTQGRNGYTF
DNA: TGTGCCAGCAACACTCAGGGCCGTAATGGCTACACCTTC

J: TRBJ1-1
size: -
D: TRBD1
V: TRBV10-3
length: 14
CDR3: CAIRPTGAGTEAFF
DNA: TGTGCCATCAGGCCGACAGGGGCAGGAACTGAAGCTTTCTTT

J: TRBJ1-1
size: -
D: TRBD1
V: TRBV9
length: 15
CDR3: CASSPQDRGTTEAFF
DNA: TGTGCCAGCAGCCCCCAGGACAGGGGGACCACTGAAGCTTTCTTT

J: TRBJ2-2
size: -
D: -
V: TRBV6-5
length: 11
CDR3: CARPRAGELFF
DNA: TGTGCCAGACCTCGGGCCGGGGAGCTGTTTTTT

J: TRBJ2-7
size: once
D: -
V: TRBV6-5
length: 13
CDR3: CASRLANSYEQYF
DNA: TGTGCCAGCAGGCTGGCAAATTCCTACGAGCAGTACTTC

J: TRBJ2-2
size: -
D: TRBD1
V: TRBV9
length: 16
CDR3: CASSDKQGARTGELFF
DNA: TGTGCCAGCAGCGACAAACAGGGGGCTCGGACCGGGGAGCTGTTTTTT

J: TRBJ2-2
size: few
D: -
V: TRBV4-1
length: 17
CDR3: CASSQPAGGLNTGELFF
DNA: TGCGCCAGCAGCCAACCCGCAGGGGGGTTGAACACCGGGGAGCTGTTTTTT

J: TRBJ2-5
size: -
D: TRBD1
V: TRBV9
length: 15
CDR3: CASTLGTGSVETQYF
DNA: TGTGCCAGCACCCTTGGGACAGGGAGTGTGGAGACCCAGTACTTC

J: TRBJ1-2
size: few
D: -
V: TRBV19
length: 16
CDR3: CASKGGGPSPNYGYTF
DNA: TGTGCCAGTAAGGGGGGGGGACCAAGCCCTAACTATGGCTACACCTTC

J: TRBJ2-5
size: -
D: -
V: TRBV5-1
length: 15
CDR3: CASSLRGIEGETQYF
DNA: TGCGCCAGCAGCTTGCGGGGTATCGAGGGAGAGACCCAGTACTTC

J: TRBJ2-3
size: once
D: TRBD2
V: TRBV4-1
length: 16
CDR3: CASMALAGGSTDTQYF
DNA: TGCGCCAGCATGGCGCTAGCGGGGGGGAGCACAGATACGCAGTATTTT

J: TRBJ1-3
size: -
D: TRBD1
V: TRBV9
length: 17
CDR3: CASSVPSRQGPGNTIYF
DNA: TGTGCCAGCAGCGTACCTTCGAGACAGGGCCCTGGAAACACCATATATTTT

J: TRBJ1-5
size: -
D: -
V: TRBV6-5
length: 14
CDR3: CASEDGWSNQPQHF
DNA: TGTGCCAGCGAGGATGGATGGAGCAATCAGCCCCAGCATTTT

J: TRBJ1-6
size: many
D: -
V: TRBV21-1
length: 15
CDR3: CAGGQADSYNSPLHF
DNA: TGTGCCGGTGGACAGGCCGACTCCTATAATTCACCCCTCCACTTT

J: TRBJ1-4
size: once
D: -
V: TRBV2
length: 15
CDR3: CASSPRQATNEKLFF
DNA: TGTGCCAGCAGTCCTAGACAGGCAACTAATGAAAAACTGTTTTTT

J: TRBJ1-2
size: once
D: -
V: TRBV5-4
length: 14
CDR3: CASSLVQPSDGYTF
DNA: TGTGCCAGCAGCTTGGTACAGCCCTCCGATGGCTACACCTTC

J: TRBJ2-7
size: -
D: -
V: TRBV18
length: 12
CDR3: CASSPAGVEQYF
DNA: TGTGCCAGCTCACCAGCAGGGGTCGAGCAGTACTTC

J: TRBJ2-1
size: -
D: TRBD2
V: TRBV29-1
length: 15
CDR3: CSVRTSGGGNNEQFF
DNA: TGCAGCGTTAGGACTAGCGGGGGGGGAAACAATGAGCAGTTCTTC

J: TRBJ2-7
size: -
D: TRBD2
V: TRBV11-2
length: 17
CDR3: CASSLVASGSNPYEQYF
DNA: TGTGCCAGCAGCTTAGTCGCTAGCGGGAGCAACCCCTACGAGCAGTACTTC

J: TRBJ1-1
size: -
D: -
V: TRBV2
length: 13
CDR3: CASRYQRETEAFF
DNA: TGTGCCAGCAGGTACCAACGCGAGACTGAAGCTTTCTTT

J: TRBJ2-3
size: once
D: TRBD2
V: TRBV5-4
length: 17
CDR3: CASSLLGLAVSTDTQYF
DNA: TGTGCCAGCAGCTTGTTGGGACTAGCGGTTAGCACAGATACGCAGTATTTT

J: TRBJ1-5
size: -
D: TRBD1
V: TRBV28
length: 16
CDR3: CASSLLGTGANQPQHF
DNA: TGTGCCAGCAGTTTGCTCGGGACAGGGGCCAATCAGCCCCAGCATTTT

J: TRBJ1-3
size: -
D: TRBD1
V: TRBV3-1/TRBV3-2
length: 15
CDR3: CASSQSTGTSNTIYF
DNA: TGTGCCAGCAGCCAATCGACAGGGACCTCAAACACCATATATTTT

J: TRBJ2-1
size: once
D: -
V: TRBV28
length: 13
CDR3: CASQLDGYNEQFF
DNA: TGTGCCTCCCAGCTAGACGGATACAATGAGCAGTTCTTC

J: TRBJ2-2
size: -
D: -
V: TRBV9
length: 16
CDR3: CASSVGGGTNTGELFF
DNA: TGTGCCAGCAGCGTAGGAGGGGGAACGAACACCGGGGAGCTGTTTTTT

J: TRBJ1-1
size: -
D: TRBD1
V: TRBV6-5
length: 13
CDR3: CASSYNRGTEAFF
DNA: TGTGCCAGCAGTTACAACAGGGGCACTGAAGCTTTCTTT

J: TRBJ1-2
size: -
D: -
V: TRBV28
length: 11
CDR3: CASRTAYGYTF
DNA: TGTGCCAGCCGGACAGCCTATGGCTACACCTTC

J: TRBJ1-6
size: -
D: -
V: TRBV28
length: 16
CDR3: CASSSHPAGVNSPLHF
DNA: TGTGCCAGCAGTTCCCATCCGGCGGGGGTCAATTCACCCCTCCACTTT